These 28 T cell receptor beta chains were sequenced from one sample in a study of identical twins. Each CDR3 protein is one row after TCRdb ran MiXCR on the 5' RACE reads. Among about 470,000 distinct CDR3 sequences, more than 20% were seen once, and the ten largest hold 2.5% to 3.5%. The same data also went into a second study, on T cells expressing NK-cell markers.

Specimen: CD4+ T cells sorted from blood. These receptors all stem from a woman in her late teens or twenties in good health.

The rearrangement uses TRBV9 and TRBJ2-7, with D possibly being TRBD2 (5 bases). V gave up 3 bases and J gave up 10 bases, with 17 bases separating them. Per the germline V gene, CDR1 is SGDLS and CDR2 is YYNGEE. The CDR3 extends over 13 amino acids. This chain's CDR3 is CASSESPQDFQYF. The CDR3 DNA reads TGTGCCAGCAGCGAGAGCCCCCAGGACTTTCAGTACTTC.

This clonotype showed up many times. J is TRBJ1-1 and V is TRBV5-1, with TRBD1 as a possible D gene (5 bases). Per germline, CDR1 SGHRS and CDR2 YFSETQ. The length of the CDR3 is 13 residues. Trimming shortened V by 4 bases and J by 5 bases, and 12 bases separated the two germline ends. The CDR3 here is CASSLVGVTEAFF. CDR3 DNA sequence: TGCGCCAGCAGCCTGGTAGGGGTGACTGAAGCTTTCTTT.

The chain combines TRBV7-2 with TRBJ2-6; 7 bases agree with TRBD2. This CDR3 region has 16 residues. V lost 4 bases, J lost 6 bases, and 9 bases stayed unmatched. Germline V gene data show CDR1 as SGHTA and CDR2 as FQGNSA. DNA for the CDR3: TGTGCCAGCAGCTCAGTCGCGGGAGCCACGGCCAACGTCCTGACTTTC. It is translated as CASSSVAGATANVLTF.

The chain uses TRBV3-1 and TRBJ2-5; 7 bases map to TRBD2. The J segment lost 1 base and the V segment lost 2 bases, leaving 10 bases of the junction unmatched. Germline V CDR1 and CDR2: LGHDT, YNNKEL (reference sequence). The CDR3 runs 17 residues. CDR3 DNA: TGTGCCAGCAGCCAAAGTCCCCCGGGAGGAGGCCAAGAGACCCAGTACTTC. Protein product: CASSQSPPGGGQETQYF.

The sample holds a few counts of this clonotype. This sequence joins TRBV20-1 and TRBJ2-1, with 9 bases fitting TRBD2. V gave up 1 base and J gave up 9 bases; unmatched junction bases: 7. The CDR3 is 14 amino acids. CDR1 DFQATT and CDR2 SNEGSKA come from the germline V gene (reference sequence). The CDR3 DNA follows: TGCAGTGCTAGAGTAGCGGGAGTAGCGAGTGAGCAGTTCTTC. It codes for CSARVAGVASEQFF.

This clonotype was seen only a few times. The chain recombines TRBV5-1 with TRBJ2-7, with 9 bases matching TRBD2. Germline lookup yields CDR1 SGHRS and CDR2 YFSETQ. V shed 3 bases and J 7 bases; nucleotides not matched to a gene: 17. CDR3 size: 17 residues. The chain's CDR3 is CASSSFSVAGGPGEQYF. For the CDR3, the DNA is TGCGCCAGCAGCTCCTTTTCTGTCGCGGGAGGGCCTGGTGAGCAGTACTTC.

The J gene is TRBJ2-3, the V gene TRBV7-2; either TRBD1 or TRBD2 may supply D (5 bases each). The ends were cut back, 5 bases at V and 2 bases at J, with 14 bases in the middle. The CDR3 is made up of 15 amino acids. Germline V gene lookup returns CDR1 SGHTA and CDR2 FQGNSA. In nucleotides, the CDR3 is TGTGCCAGCAGCGCGATGGGGGTAAACACAGATACGCAGTATTTT. Amino acid sequence: CASSAMGVNTDTQYF.

The chain employs TRBV6-1 and TRBJ2-3; 8 bases are shared with TRBD2. The ends lost 6 bases at V and 4 bases at J; junction bases unmatched: 6. This CDR3 spans 14 amino acids. The germline CDR1 and CDR2 sequences are MNHNS and SASEGT. The CDR3 sequence is CASRPPGGADTQYF. The CDR3 nucleotides read TGTGCCAGCAGACCCCCCGGGGGGGCAGATACGCAGTATTTT.

This sequence joins TRBV5-1 and TRBJ1-4, with TRBD1 identical over 9 bases. The CDR3 loop spans 15 amino acids. Germline loops: CDR1 SGHRS, CDR2 YFSETQ. V gave up 4 bases and J gave up 5 bases; unmatched junction bases: 6. CDR3 region: CASSDPQGANEKLFF. In nucleotides, the CDR3 is TGCGCCAGCAGCGATCCACAGGGGGCAAATGAAAAACTGTTTTTT.

The chain carries TRBV10-3 and TRBJ2-3; 8 bases map to TRBD2. This CDR3 comprises 20 residues. From germline, CDR1 is ENHRY and CDR2 SYGVKD. J was trimmed by 0 bases and V by 7 bases; bases with no gene match: 21. The CDR3 loop is CAIKPAQGLAGYDSTDTQYF. The CDR3 DNA is TGTGCCATCAAACCTGCCCAGGGTCTAGCGGGCTATGACAGCACAGATACGCAGTATTTT.

The DNA of the CDR3 is TGTGCCAGCTCACCAATACTAGGGCGGACGAACACTGAAGCTTTCTTT. As protein: CASSPILGRTNTEAFF. This chain uses TRBV18 with TRBJ1-1; the D is unclear. CDR3 size: 16 residues. V dropped 2 bases and J dropped 1 base, with 14 bases sitting between them. CDR1 KGHSH and CDR2 LQKENI come from the germline V gene. Drawing the rest from reference TRBV18 and TRBJ1-1, the complete variable domain is NAGVMQNPRHLVRRRGQEARLRCSPMKGHSHVYWYRQLPEEGLKFMVYLQKENIIDESGMPKERFSAEFPKEGPSILRIQQVVRGDSAAYFCASSPILGRTNTEAFFGQGTRLTVV.

This clonotype was recorded a few times. DNA for the CDR3: TGCAGTGCTTTGGGACAGGGGTTTATGGAGCAGTACTTC. It is translated as CSALGQGFMEQYF. The chain uses TRBV20-1 and TRBJ2-7, with TRBD1 matching over 10 bases. CDR1 is DFQATT, CDR2 SNEGSKA, per germline (reference sequence). There are 13 residues in the CDR3. J lost 7 bases, V lost 5 bases, and 8 bases had no gene match.

This clonotype was seen only a few times. The chain carries TRBV12-3 or TRBV12-4 and TRBJ1-1; D not resolved. Between the trimmed V and J ends, which lost 3 bases and 4 bases, there was a span of 21 bases. CDR3 length: 17 amino acids. CDR3 in amino acids: CASSFGWGRGIPTEAFF. The CDR3 DNA follows: TGTGCCAGCAGTTTTGGCTGGGGTCGGGGAATTCCCACTGAAGCTTTCTTT.

This clonotype was seen only a few times. The V gene is TRBV2, the J gene TRBJ2-7; tentatively, D is TRBD2 (6 bases). This CDR3 is built from 15 residues. Germline V CDR1 and CDR2: SNHLY, FYNNEI. The V end lost 7 bases, the J end lost 0 bases, and 16 bases lay between the germline ends. The CDR3 region is CASTSGDWYSYEQYF. CDR3 nucleotide sequence: TGTGCCAGCACCTCTGGGGACTGGTACTCCTACGAGCAGTACTTC.

The rearrangement uses TRBV5-6 and TRBJ2-7; 10 nucleotides align to TRBD2. Germline V lookup: CDR1 SGHDT, CDR2 YYEEEE. CDR3 size: 13 residues. Losses at the gene ends were 1 base for V and 6 bases for J; bases not matched to a gene: 1. CDR3 sequence (DNA): TGTGCCAGCAGCTTGCCTAGCGGGGGCGAGCAGTACTTC. Amino acids: CASSLPSGGEQYF. The full variable domain, completed using reference TRBV5-6 and TRBJ2-7, is DAGVTQSPTHLIKTRGQQVTLRCSPKSGHDTVSWYQQALGQGPQFIFQYYEEEERQRGNFPDRFSGHQFPNYSSELNVNALLLGDSALYLCASSLPSGGEQYFGPGTRLTVT.

This clonotype was found many times. The V and J genes are TRBV5-1 and TRBJ2-2; D not resolved. This CDR3 has 16 amino acids. Trimming shortened V by 0 bases and J by 7 bases, and 16 bases separated the two germline ends. CDR1 is SGHRS and CDR2 is YFSETQ in the germline V gene. This CDR3 is CASSLVGQAPVGELFF. In nucleotides, the CDR3 is TGCGCCAGCAGCTTGGTAGGCCAGGCCCCCGTCGGGGAGCTGTTTTTT. Filled out from reference TRBV5-1 and TRBJ2-2, the complete variable domain reads KAGVTQTPRYLIKTRGQQVTLSCSPISGHRSVSWYQQTPGQGLQFLFEYFSETQRNKGNFPGRFSGRQFSNSRSEMNVSTLELGDSALYLCASSLVGQAPVGELFFGEGSRLTVL.

The chain recombines TRBV20-1 with TRBJ2-6; possible D gene TRBD1, 6 bases. V lost 6 bases and J 2 bases, leaving 14 bases between the germline ends. Germline V lookup: CDR1 DFQATT, CDR2 SNEGSKA (reference sequence). The CDR3 is 15 residues long. CDR3 amino acids: CSAKQPGAGANVLTF. The CDR3 nucleotides are TGCAGTGCCAAACAGCCAGGGGCTGGGGCCAACGTCCTGACTTTC.

This clonotype appeared a few times. The chain's CDR3 is CASGLQDSYEQYF. CDR3 coding DNA: TGCGCCAGTGGCTTACAGGACTCCTACGAGCAGTACTTC. The chain combines TRBV5-1 with TRBJ2-7; possible D gene TRBD1, 5 bases. V was clipped by 8 bases and J by 0 bases, with 12 bases between them. This CDR3 has 13 residues. Germline V lookup: CDR1 SGHRS, CDR2 YFSETQ.

This clonotype was picked up a small number of times. The V call is TRBV20-1, the J call TRBJ1-1; perhaps TRBD1 as D (5 bases). Germline V CDR1 and CDR2: DFQATT, SNEGSKA (reference sequence). Trimming cost V 5 bases and J 0 bases, with 10 bases left between them. This CDR3 comprises 13 residues. Here the CDR3 DNA reads TGCAGTGCTGCACAGGCGTTGAACACTGAAGCTTTCTTT. Amino acids: CSAAQALNTEAFF.

The genes are TRBV10-1 and TRBJ2-3, with TRBD1 matching over 8 bases. This CDR3 contains 16 residues. From germline, CDR1 is WNHNN and CDR2 SYGVQD (reference sequence). Germline trimming cut 3 bases from V and 0 bases from J; bases unmatched to any gene: 5. CDR3 amino acids: CASSERTGISTDTQYF. The CDR3 coding sequence is TGCGCCAGCAGTGAAAGGACAGGGATTAGCACAGATACGCAGTATTTT.

J is TRBJ1-6 and V is TRBV21-1. TRBV21-1 is classified as a pseudogene. CDR3 length equals 16 residues. The CDR3 reads CASSKEAGGPDSPLHF. The CDR3 bases are TGTGCCAGCAGCAAAGAGGCGGGGGGACCCGATTCACCCCTCCACTTT.

V usage is TRBV21-1 and J usage is TRBJ2-7; the D call in the table, TRBD1, was not verified against the DNA. TRBV21-1 is an annotated pseudogene. The CDR3 has 16 residues. CDR3 region: CASSTWMDRDAYEQYF. CDR3 nucleotides: TGTGCCAGCAGCACATGGATGGACAGGGATGCCTACGAGCAGTACTTC.

This clonotype was seen many times. The chain recombines TRBV18 with TRBJ2-7; D gene unclear. Trimming removed 8 bases from V and 0 bases from J, with 11 bases in between. CDR3 length: 13 amino acids. Germline V gene data show CDR1 as KGHSH and CDR2 as LQKENI. CDR3 in amino acids: CASSPRSSYEQYF. In DNA, the CDR3 is TGTGCCAGCAGCCCCCGAAGCTCCTACGAGCAGTACTTC.

The CDR3 sequence is CAISVQHANYGYTF. The CDR3 region has the DNA TGTGCCATCTCGGTTCAGCACGCTAACTATGGCTACACCTTC. The rearrangement joins TRBV10-3 to TRBJ1-2; D unresolved. Germline V gene data show CDR1 as ENHRY and CDR2 as SYGVKD. Trimming removed 8 bases from V and 0 bases from J, with 13 bases in between. CDR3 size: 14 residues.

This chain connects TRBV20-1 to TRBJ1-2; TRBD1 is a possible D gene (6 bases). The CDR3 totals 12 residues. V lost 6 bases, J lost 8 bases, and 16 bases lay in between. Germline CDR1 DFQATT, CDR2 SNEGSKA (reference sequence). The CDR3 protein is CSATRTVEGYTF. The CDR3 bases are TGCAGTGCGACCAGGACAGTAGAAGGCTACACCTTC.

This clonotype has only a few counts. The chain links TRBV24-1 to TRBJ2-2, with D possibly matching TRBD2 (6 bases). The CDR3 sequence is 15 residues long. Trimming removed 9 bases at V and 0 bases at J, with 13 bases between. Germline CDR1 reads KGHDR; CDR2 reads SFDVKD. CDR3: CATAPGLSNTGELFF. CDR3 bases: TGTGCCACCGCCCCGGGACTTTCGAACACCGGGGAGCTGTTTTTT.

J is TRBJ2-5 and V is TRBV18, with D maybe TRBD1 (6 bases). Germline CDR1 and CDR2: KGHSH and LQKENI. The CDR3 sequence is 15 residues long. Trimming shortened V by 3 bases and J by 5 bases, and 16 bases separated the two germline ends. CDR3 sequence reads: CASSPQQGRQETQYF. Here the CDR3 DNA reads TGTGCCAGCTCACCCCAACAGGGACGACAGGAGACCCAGTACTTC. Full variable domain (remainder filled in from reference TRBV18 and TRBJ2-5): NAGVMQNPRHLVRRRGQEARLRCSPMKGHSHVYWYRQLPEEGLKFMVYLQKENIIDESGMPKERFSAEFPKEGPSILRIQQVVRGDSAAYFCASSPQQGRQETQYFGPGTRLLVL.

This clonotype has more than one count but fewer than ten. V usage is TRBV20-1 and J usage is TRBJ2-4; 9 nucleotides line up with TRBD2. Germline V gives CDR1 DFQATT, CDR2 SNEGSKA (reference sequence). Trimming at V came to 6 bases and at J to 3 bases, leaving 6 bases not matched to a gene. This CDR3 contains 14 residues. The CDR3 nucleotides read TGCAGTGCCTCTAGCGGGATTGGCAAAAACATTCAGTACTTC. It is translated as CSASSGIGKNIQYF.